This T cell receptor beta chain appears in the sequencing data of a study of Graves' ophthalmopathy and Graves' hyperthyroidism. Study summary: Hyperthyroidism qualified as stable when ophthalmopathy did not develop within 18 months of follow-up. General observations from the study: Between ophthalmopathy and stable hyperthyroidism, a 13-signature model drew a separation with about 88% sensitivity and just under 83% specificity.

This clonotype was counted at least ten times. Its antigen remains unidentified. There are 15 residues in the CDR3. V gave up 2 bases and J gave up 2 bases; unmatched junction bases: 5. In germline, CDR1 is SGHTA, CDR2 FQGNSA. RNA transcripts served as template for amplifying TCR beta CDR3 sequences. HTBI primers were employed in first-round RT-PCR, then a second-round multiplex PCR followed. Via MiXCR, TCRdb re-called the multiplex PCR reads, giving one row per CDR3 protein. The sample includes roughly 600,000 distinct CDR3 sequences, 35% to 45% of them seen just once. The sequenced sample consisted of peripheral blood or thyroid tissue (not recorded which). This TCR derives from an adult man with Graves' hyperthyroidism. The V call is TRBV7-2, the J call TRBJ2-7; 8 bases align to TRBD1. The CDR3 here is CASSLTGQGPYEQYF. The DNA for the CDR3 is TGTGCCAGCAGCTTAACCGGACAGGGCCCCTACGAGCAGTACTTC.